This TCR beta chain was retrieved from a study of control samples from healthy donors and cancer patients (TCRdb year 2020). V is reduced by 5 bases and J by 3 bases, leaving a spacing of 13 bases between them. Based on the germline V gene (reference sequence), the CDR1 and CDR2 sequences are SEHNR and FQNEAQ. Including the terminal cysteine and phenylalanine, the CDR3 comprises 15 residues. Left in the record is the CDR3 DNA by itself, 45 bases read in frame from the first base. Note on this clone: It has no known antigen specificity. No qualities accompany the bases; no much larger clone lies one base away.

Library creation used the immunoSEQ multiplex PCR assay. TCRdb mirrors the immuneACCESS table, restricted to in-frame sequences. Some clones are absent from its copies; in checked studies, under half trace to an unresolved V gene, and the reason for the others is unknown. The sample table shows 100,000 to 150,000 clones, and 92% are seen once. The ten top clones hold under 0.7% of the sample. This sequence uses TRBV7-9 and TRBJ1-4; D gene: possibly TRBD1, on 6 matching bases. Sequences were obtained from PBMCs. The clonotype was recovered from a man at least 80 years old with head and neck cancer. The DNA reads as follows: TGTGCCAGCAGCCAGGGTGGGGGGCCTAATGAAAAACTGTTTTTT. This yields the protein CASSQGGGPNEKLFF.